This TCR beta chain was retrieved from a study of siplizumab effects on memory and regulatory T cells. Study-wide findings and caveats: The mapping of alloreactive clones to unstimulated subsets covered only a minor fraction of them.

In the case of this clone: Its antigen remains unknown.

The repertoire was sequenced with immunoSEQ multiplex PCR; TCRdb's copy has only in-frame clones and lacks some. This sample has 80,000 to 130,000 clones, with around 90% found just once. The sample consisted of CD4+ T cells sorted from blood. The receptor was isolated from a human donor in good health. Some clones in this sample may be carry-over from other donors' samples.

The CDR3 region is CASSPGRDQETQYF. The CDR3 DNA follows: TGTGCCAGCAGCCCAGGACGGGACCAAGAGACCCAGTACTTC. The V and J genes are TRBV7-6 and TRBJ2-5; D is unresolved. Germline values: CDR1 SGHVS, CDR2 FNYEAQ. The CDR3 is made up of 14 amino acids. Trimming stripped 5 bases from V and 0 bases from J, with 10 bases between.